One and the same sample provided the 7 T cell receptor beta chains below, sequenced in a study of regulatory T cells in long-lasting Graves disease. Specified time point: newly diagnosed GD, antithyroid drugs for less than 3 months. Preparation of the TCR library used RNA extracted from PBMCs. Arm-PCR of CDR3 regions and iRepertoire HTBI primers were used to build TCR beta libraries. TCRdb used MiXCR to reprocess the multiplex PCR reads, holding one entry per CDR3 protein. The profile shows approximately 360,000 distinct CDR3 sequences, 12% of them singletons. The sample was also reused in another study, on T cells in Graves' hyperthyroidism and ophthalmopathy.

Sequenced material: peripheral blood mononuclear cells (PBMCs), taken at new diagnosis, from a patient treated with antithyroid drugs. The receptors stem from a woman aged 18-29 years with Graves disease.

This clonotype has at least ten counts. The J gene is TRBJ2-7, the V gene TRBV20-1; TRBD1 aligns across 9 bases. The CDR3 has 14 residues. Germline V lookup: CDR1 DFQATT, CDR2 SNEGSKA (reference sequence). The ends lost 3 bases at V and 3 bases at J; junction bases unmatched: 6. CDR3 residues: CSARNTGGSYEQYV. The CDR3 DNA reads TGCAGTGCTAGGAACACAGGGGGCAGCTACGAGCAGTACGTC.

J is TRBJ1-2 and V is TRBV6-2 or TRBV6-3, with D possibly being TRBD1 (5 bases). The V gene's germline CDR1 is MNHEY and CDR2 SVGEGT. Trimming stripped 2 bases from V and 8 bases from J, with 30 bases between. The CDR3 is 19 amino acids. Written as DNA, the CDR3 is TGTGCCAGCAGTTACACCTGCTCTCTTTACGGGGGGGGTCCCTACGGCTACACCTTC. Amino acid sequence: CASSYTCSLYGGGPYGYTF.

This sequence joins TRBV20-1 and TRBJ2-4, with no clear D. Germline V gives CDR1 DFQATT, CDR2 SNEGSKA (reference sequence). V was trimmed by 6 bases and J by 8 bases, leaving 20 bases between them. This CDR3 is 14 amino acids long. The CDR3 loop reads CSARLGRGFDIQYF. DNA of the CDR3: TGCAGTGCACGGCTCGGACGAGGATTTGACATTCAGTACTTC.

The CDR3 bases are TGTGCCAGCAGATCAAAGCTAGCGGGGGCCACAGATACGCAGTATTTT. The encoded protein is CASRSKLAGATDTQYF. V and J are TRBV28 and TRBJ2-3; the match to TRBD2 covers 10 bases. The CDR3 contains 16 residues. Germline CDR1 is MDHEN and CDR2 is SYDVKM. V shed 6 bases, J shed 2 bases, and the junction held 8 bases outside the gene matches.

This clonotype was detected many times. This chain links TRBV20-1 with TRBJ1-2, with D maybe TRBD1 (6 bases). CDR3 length equals 13 residues. CDR1 and CDR2 (germline): DFQATT, SNEGSKA (reference sequence). Deletions cut 5 bases from V and 0 bases from J, with 10 bases between. CDR3 sequence reads: CSALDSPNYGYTF. The DNA for the CDR3 is TGCAGTGCTTTGGACAGTCCTAACTATGGCTACACCTTC.

This clonotype was seen a handful of times. The chain uses TRBV27 and TRBJ2-2; D unresolved. V lost 6 bases to trimming and J lost 0 bases, with 8 bases between them. From germline, CDR1 is MNHEY and CDR2 SMNVEV (reference sequence). The CDR3 runs to 14 residues. This CDR3 is CASSATANTGELFF. The CDR3 nucleotides read TGTGCCAGCAGCGCCACAGCGAACACCGGGGAGCTGTTTTTT.

A few counts support this clonotype. The V call is TRBV5-1, the J call TRBJ2-1; TRBD1 agrees at 9 bases. Trimming at V came to 2 bases and at J to 3 bases, leaving 9 bases not matched to a gene. This CDR3 spans 17 amino acids. Germline loops: CDR1 SGHRS, CDR2 YFSETQ. CDR3 residues: CASSFSPPGQGYNEQFF. As DNA, the CDR3 is TGCGCCAGCAGCTTCTCACCCCCGGGACAGGGCTACAATGAGCAGTTCTTC.